The next 18 T cell receptor beta chains were all read from a single sample in a study of regulatory T cells in long-lasting Graves disease. Sample time point: persistent/refractory GD, antithyroid drugs over 5 years with positive TRAb. The TCR library was made from RNA extracted from PBMCs. In building TCR beta libraries, iRepertoire HTBI primers were used together with Arm-PCR of CDR3 regions. TCRdb passed the multiplex PCR reads through MiXCR, listing each CDR3 protein once. Here the sample spans hundreds of thousands of distinct CDR3 sequences, less than 25% being singletons. The sample in question was peripheral blood mononuclear cells (PBMCs), obtained when the disease was refractory, from a patient treated with antithyroid drugs. The receptors shown here come from a female donor with Graves disease.

This clonotype was counted a few times. The J gene is TRBJ2-7, the V gene TRBV19; 9 nucleotides line up with TRBD1. There are 15 residues in the CDR3. The V gene end was trimmed by 4 bases and the J gene end by 6 bases; junction bases not matched to a gene: 10. The germline gives CDR1 LNHDA, CDR2 SQIVND (reference sequence). The CDR3, as DNA: TGTGCCAGTAGTACGCACCCGGGACAGGGTGGCGAGCAGTACTTC. Its translation: CASSTHPGQGGEQYF.

This clonotype was detected ten times or more. This chain uses TRBV28 with TRBJ2-5, with D possibly TRBD2 on 6 matching bases. Germline V gives CDR1 MDHEN, CDR2 SYDVKM. CDR3 length: 13 residues. V was cut by 10 bases and J by 1 base, with 13 bases left in between. This CDR3 reads CATLTAGQETQYF. CDR3 nucleotide sequence: TGTGCCACCCTTACAGCGGGCCAAGAGACCCAGTACTTC.

In its sample, this clonotype was seen a few times. The chain has TRBV27 and TRBJ1-1, with D hard to call. V was pared by 3 bases and J by 3 bases, with 8 bases between. Germline CDR1 MNHEY, CDR2 SMNVEV (reference sequence). This CDR3 is 13 amino acids long. The CDR3 loop is CASSFNSYTEAFF. Here the CDR3 DNA reads TGTGCCAGCAGTTTTAATTCCTACACTGAAGCTTTCTTT.

This clonotype was recorded a few times. The chain recombines TRBV30 with TRBJ1-2; D is unresolved. Germline CDR1 is GTSNPN and CDR2 is SVGIG (reference sequence). With 0 bases removed from V and 5 bases from J, the gap between germline ends came to 7 bases. The CDR3 spans 12 residues. The CDR3 loop is CAWSVSGYGYTF. CDR3 in DNA: TGTGCCTGGAGTGTATCTGGGTATGGCTACACCTTC. Variable domain in full (rest from reference TRBV30 and TRBJ1-2): SQTIHQWPATLVQPVGSPLSLECTVEGTSNPNLYWYRQAAGRGLQLLFYSVGIGQISSEVPQNLSASRPQDRQFILSSKKLLLSDSGFYLCAWSVSGYGYTFGSGTRLTVV.

There are a few counts of this clonotype. The V gene is TRBV19, the J gene TRBJ2-7; 8 nucleotides align to TRBD2. The V and J ends lost 1 base and 2 bases, in that order; junction bases with no gene match: 1. The CDR3 runs to 14 residues. Looked up from germline, CDR1 is LNHDA and CDR2 is SQIVND (reference sequence). The CDR3 is CASSIVGLAYEQYF. In DNA, the CDR3 is TGTGCCAGTAGTATAGTGGGACTAGCCTACGAGCAGTACTTC.

Only a few counts were recorded for this clonotype. V is TRBV13 and J is TRBJ1-3; 7 positions agree with TRBD1. The CDR3 spans 17 residues. Germline V gives CDR1 PRHDT, CDR2 FYEKMQ (reference sequence). V was clipped by 4 bases and J by 0 bases; unmatched bases: 9. CDR3 protein: CASSSRTGPHSGNTIYF. The DNA of the CDR3 is TGTGCCAGCAGCTCACGGACAGGTCCTCACTCTGGAAACACCATATATTTT.

This clonotype has just a few counts. The CDR3 region has the DNA TGTGCCAGCAGGGCCGTAGGGGGATACCCTGAAGCTTTCTTT. Residues: CASRAVGGYPEAFF. The chain employs TRBV25-1 and TRBJ1-1, with D possibly being TRBD1 (6 bases). V was trimmed by 6 bases and J by 6 bases, leaving 17 bases between them. Germline V gene sequence: CDR1 MGHDK, CDR2 SYGVNS. The CDR3 contains 14 residues.

This clonotype was counted at least ten times. A read error may explain this, as a much larger clone is one base away. This chain connects TRBV5-6 to TRBJ2-5, with D tentatively TRBD1 (6 bases). The CDR3 is made up of 13 amino acids. V lost 4 bases and J lost 1, with 8 bases in between. CDR1 and CDR2 (germline): SGHDT, YYEEEE. CDR3 region: CASSLDSQETQYF. CDR3 in DNA: TGTGCCAGCAGCCTGGACAGCCAAGAGACCCAGTACTTC.

This clonotype was counted at least ten times. The chain couples TRBV12-3 or TRBV12-4 to TRBJ1-2; D call uncertain. V dropped 5 bases and J dropped 5 bases, with 21 bases sitting between them. The CDR3 contains 16 residues. The CDR3 here is CASSHPTAKGSYGYTF. The CDR3 coding sequence is TGTGCCAGCAGTCACCCGACTGCAAAAGGATCATATGGCTACACCTTC.

This clonotype came up a few times. A much larger clone differs by one base, so this may be a read error. J is TRBJ1-1 and V is TRBV4-2; D gene unclear. CDR1 and CDR2 from the germline V gene are LGHNA and YNFKEQ. The CDR3 extends over 11 amino acids. V dropped 8 bases and J dropped 0 bases, with 4 bases sitting between them. CDR3 sequence (DNA): TGTGCCAGCCAAATGAACACTGAAGCTTTCTTT. Translating gives CASQMNTEAFF.

This clonotype was observed a few times. This sequence joins TRBV2 and TRBJ2-3; 12 bases are a match to TRBD2. Germline loops: CDR1 SNHLY, CDR2 FYNNEI. The CDR3 loop spans 16 amino acids. V was clipped by 6 bases and J by 6 bases; unmatched bases: 10. CDR3 sequence reads: CASRPGLAGRTDTQYF. The CDR3 DNA reads as TGTGCCAGCAGACCTGGACTAGCGGGGAGAACGGATACGCAGTATTTT.

Many counts were recorded for this clonotype. V gene TRBV10-3 combines with J gene TRBJ2-5, with 10 nucleotides matching TRBD1. CDR3 length equals 14 residues. Trimming removed 6 bases from V and 2 bases from J; junction bases left unmatched: 3. The germline gives CDR1 ENHRY, CDR2 SYGVKD. Here the CDR3 reads CAIRRDRGQETQYF. CDR3 bases: TGTGCCATCAGGAGGGACAGGGGTCAAGAGACCCAGTACTTC.

This clonotype was recorded at least ten times. CDR3 residues: CASSFASGGAQETQYF. CDR3 in DNA: TGTGCCAGCAGCTTTGCTAGCGGGGGGGCCCAAGAGACCCAGTACTTC. V and J are TRBV11-1 and TRBJ2-5; 12 bases are shared with TRBD2. Germline V CDR1 and CDR2: SGHAT, FQDESV (reference sequence). J gave up 1 base and V 3 bases, and 3 bases lay outside the gene matches. The CDR3 is 16 amino acids.

This clonotype was counted many times. The rearrangement joins TRBV20-1 to TRBJ1-2, with D possibly being TRBD1 (5 bases). There are 12 residues in the CDR3. In germline, CDR1 is DFQATT, CDR2 SNEGSKA (reference sequence). Trimming cost V 3 bases and J 8 bases, with 13 bases left between them. The CDR3 sequence is CSASRGSEGYTF. Here the CDR3 DNA reads TGCAGTGCTAGTAGGGGATCAGAGGGCTACACCTTC.

The rearrangement joins TRBV9 to TRBJ1-5; D might be TRBD1 (5 bases). The CDR3 has 15 amino acids. V was clipped by 7 bases and J by 2 bases, with 16 bases between them. Germline V gives CDR1 SGDLS, CDR2 YYNGEE. The CDR3 DNA reads as TGTGCCAGCCCGTGCTGGGGCCTACGCAATCAGCCCCAGCATTTT. It codes for CASPCWGLRNQPQHF. The entire variable domain, with the rest obtained from reference TRBV9 and TRBJ1-5, is as follows: DSGVTQTPKHLITATGQRVTLRCSPRSGDLSVYWYQQSLDQGLQFLIQYYNGEERAKGNILERFSAQQFPDLHSELNLSSLELGDSALYFCASPCWGLRNQPQHFGDGTRLSIL.

This clonotype was recorded many times. The chain links TRBV12-3 or TRBV12-4 to TRBJ1-1; D not certain. The V gene lost 7 bases and the J gene lost 1 base, with 7 bases spanning the gap. The CDR3 has 12 amino acids. CDR3 bases: TGTGCCAGCATACACAGGAACACTGAAGCTTTCTTT. Its translation is CASIHRNTEAFF.

This clonotype came up a few times. The chain uses TRBV7-2 and TRBJ2-2, with D hard to call. In germline, CDR1 is SGHTA, CDR2 FQGNSA. The CDR3 runs to 15 residues. V was trimmed by 2 bases and J by 3 bases, leaving 10 bases between them. The CDR3 loop reads CASSLNTDYTGELFF. In DNA, the CDR3 is TGTGCCAGCAGCTTAAACACAGACTACACCGGGGAGCTGTTTTTT.

This clonotype has a count of ten or more. The rearrangement links TRBV6-5 to TRBJ1-2; D is unclear. The CDR3 has 14 residues. The V end was cut by 0 bases, the J end by 7 bases, with 12 bases between. The germline V gene encodes CDR1 MNHEY and CDR2 SVGAGI. The CDR3 here is CASSYSAAEFGYTF. The CDR3, as DNA: TGTGCCAGCAGTTACTCGGCGGCCGAATTTGGCTACACCTTC.